This paragraph reports one T cell receptor (beta chain). Antigen: not known. The read terminates 3 residues ahead of where the CDR3 ends, so the germline J gene completes it. These data come from a study of T cells in women clearing cervical HPV infection. Study-level background: Cases were women with histologically confirmed HPV16-related CIN3 or worse, including 2 invasive cancers.

Repertoires were generated with immunoSEQ multiplex PCR, while TCRdb's copy carries only in-frame clones and drops some. This sample lists tens of thousands of clones; its ten largest clones have around a tenth. Notes on the study in general: TRBV6-7 abundance was lower in cases than controls (around 0.1% versus 0.15%).

The V gene lost 5 bases and the J gene lost 1 base, with 6 bases spanning the gap. Germline loops: CDR1 SEHNR, CDR2 FQNEAQ (reference sequence). This CDR3 is built from 12 residues. V usage is TRBV7-9 and J usage is TRBJ2-7; no definite D call. This clonotype was sampled from a woman aged 18 to 75 with a cervical HPV16 infection that either progressed to CIN3+ or cleared (not recorded which). The sample was blood buffy coat. CDR3 DNA (partial): TGTGCCAGCAGCCCTTCTTCCTACGAG. Encoded protein: CASSPSSYE. The whole CDR3 is CASSPSSYEQYF.